The clone carrying this T cell receptor beta chain was observed many times. Its antigen is currently unknown. CDR3-region Arm-PCR and iRepertoire HTBI primers produced the TCR beta libraries. TCRdb re-called the multiplex PCR reads with MiXCR, one entry per CDR3 protein. The table shows 400,000 to 550,000 distinct CDR3 sequences, with roughly 15% occurring only once. This specimen comes from a study of regulatory T cells in long-lasting Graves disease. CDR1 is GTSNPN and CDR2 is SVGIG in the germline V gene (reference sequence). V lost 4 bases to trimming and J lost 11 bases; unmatched junction nucleotides: 20. This CDR3 has 16 amino acids. General study findings and limits: Clonotypes that were public and shared totalled a few thousand in persistent patients versus 966 in new patients.

Time point here: newly diagnosed GD, antithyroid drugs for less than 3 months. PBMCs provided the RNA from which the TCR library was made. The same data also went into a second study, on T cells in Graves' hyperthyroidism and ophthalmopathy. From that report: Patients aged 18 to 65 had newly diagnosed hyperthyroidism that had lasted under 2 months. Ophthalmopathy and stable hyperthyroidism were separated by a 13 V-J model.

The starting material was peripheral blood mononuclear cells (PBMCs), obtained at new diagnosis, from a patient treated with antithyroid drugs. The genes are TRBV30 and TRBJ1-1, with 9 bases aligning to TRBD1. The receptor was isolated from a woman in her 30s with Graves disease. The CDR3: CAWTLRGTGRTRAAFF. The CDR3 DNA reads as TGTGCCTGGACCCTTAGAGGGACAGGGAGGACTCGGGCCGCTTTCTTT.